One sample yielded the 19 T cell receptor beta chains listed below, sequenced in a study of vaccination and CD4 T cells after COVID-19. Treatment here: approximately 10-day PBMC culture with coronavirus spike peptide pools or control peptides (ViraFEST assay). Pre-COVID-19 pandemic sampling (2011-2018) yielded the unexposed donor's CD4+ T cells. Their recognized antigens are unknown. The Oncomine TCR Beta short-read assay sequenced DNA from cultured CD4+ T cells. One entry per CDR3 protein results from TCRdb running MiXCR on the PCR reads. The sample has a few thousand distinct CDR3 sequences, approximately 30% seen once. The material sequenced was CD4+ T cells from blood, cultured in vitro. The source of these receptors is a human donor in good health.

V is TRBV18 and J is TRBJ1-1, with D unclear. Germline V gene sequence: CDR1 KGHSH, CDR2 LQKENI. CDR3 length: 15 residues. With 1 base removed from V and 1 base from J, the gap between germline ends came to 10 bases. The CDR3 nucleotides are TGTGCCAGCTCACCACGGGTTGCGACGAACACTGAAGCTTTCTTT. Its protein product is CASSPRVATNTEAFF.

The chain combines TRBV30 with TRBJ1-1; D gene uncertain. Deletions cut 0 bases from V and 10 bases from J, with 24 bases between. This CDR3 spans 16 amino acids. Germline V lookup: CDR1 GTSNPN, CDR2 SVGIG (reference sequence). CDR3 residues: CAWSVPGTVAVGRAFF. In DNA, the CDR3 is TGTGCCTGGAGTGTACCCGGCACGGTCGCGGTGGGTAGAGCTTTCTTT.

The CDR3: CASSQGSVSGYTF. The CDR3 DNA reads as TGTGCCAGCAGCCAAGGTTCAGTGAGCGGCTACACCTTC. The chain uses TRBV14 and TRBJ1-2; D is ambiguous. The germline gives CDR1 SGHDN, CDR2 FVKESK. Deletions cut 1 base from V and 8 bases from J, with 11 bases between. The CDR3 sequence is 13 residues long. Based on the CDR3 plus reference TRBV14 and TRBJ1-2, the full variable domain is EAGVTQFPSHSVIEKGQTVTLRCDPISGHDNLYWYRRVMGKEIKFLLHFVKESKQDESGMPNNRFLAERTGGTYSTLKVQPAELEDSGVYFCASSQGSVSGYTFGSGTRLTVV.

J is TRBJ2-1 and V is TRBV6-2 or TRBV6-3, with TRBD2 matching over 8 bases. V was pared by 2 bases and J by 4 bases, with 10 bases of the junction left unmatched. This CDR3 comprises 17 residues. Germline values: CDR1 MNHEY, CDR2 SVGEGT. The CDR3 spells CASSYSPASGLYNEQFF. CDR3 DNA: TGTGCCAGCAGTTACAGTCCCGCTAGCGGGCTATACAATGAGCAGTTCTTC.

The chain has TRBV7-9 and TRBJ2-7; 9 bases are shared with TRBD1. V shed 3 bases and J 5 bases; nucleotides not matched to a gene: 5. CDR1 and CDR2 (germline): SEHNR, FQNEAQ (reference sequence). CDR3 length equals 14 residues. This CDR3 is CASSLDRGMHEQYF. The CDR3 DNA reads TGTGCCAGCAGCTTGGACAGGGGAATGCACGAGCAGTACTTC.

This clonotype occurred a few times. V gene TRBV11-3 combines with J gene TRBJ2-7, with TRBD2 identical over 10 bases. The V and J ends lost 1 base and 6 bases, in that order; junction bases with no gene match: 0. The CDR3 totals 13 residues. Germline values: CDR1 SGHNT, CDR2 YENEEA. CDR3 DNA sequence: TGTGCCAGCAGCTTAGGGACTAGCGGCGAGCAGTACTTC. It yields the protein CASSLGTSGEQYF.

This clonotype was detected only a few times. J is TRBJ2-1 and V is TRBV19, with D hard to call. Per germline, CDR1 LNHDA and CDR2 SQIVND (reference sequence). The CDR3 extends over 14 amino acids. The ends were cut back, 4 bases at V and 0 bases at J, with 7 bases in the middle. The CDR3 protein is CASSRQNSYNEQFF. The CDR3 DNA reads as TGTGCCAGTAGTAGGCAGAACTCCTACAATGAGCAGTTCTTC.

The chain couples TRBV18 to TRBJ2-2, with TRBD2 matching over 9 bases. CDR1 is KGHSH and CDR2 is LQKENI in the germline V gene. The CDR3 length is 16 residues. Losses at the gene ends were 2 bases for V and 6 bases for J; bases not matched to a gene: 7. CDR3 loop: CASSPLREGVSGELFF. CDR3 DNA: TGTGCCAGCTCACCATTGCGGGAGGGCGTATCCGGGGAGCTGTTTTTT. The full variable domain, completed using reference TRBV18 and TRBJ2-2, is NAGVMQNPRHLVRRRGQEARLRCSPMKGHSHVYWYRQLPEEGLKFMVYLQKENIIDESGMPKERFSAEFPKEGPSILRIQQVVRGDSAAYFCASSPLREGVSGELFFGEGSRLTVL.

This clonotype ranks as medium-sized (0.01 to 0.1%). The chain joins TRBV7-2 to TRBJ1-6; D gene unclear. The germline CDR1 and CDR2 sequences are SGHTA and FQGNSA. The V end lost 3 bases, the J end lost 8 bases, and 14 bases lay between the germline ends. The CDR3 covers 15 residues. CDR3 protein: CASSFNWGGYSPLHF. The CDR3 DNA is TGTGCCAGCAGCTTTAATTGGGGAGGATATTCACCCCTCCACTTT.

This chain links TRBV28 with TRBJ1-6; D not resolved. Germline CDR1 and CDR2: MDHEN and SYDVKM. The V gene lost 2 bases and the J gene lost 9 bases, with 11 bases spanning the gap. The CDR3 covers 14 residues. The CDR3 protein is CASSLIRGSSPLHF. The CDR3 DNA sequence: TGTGCCAGCAGTTTAATCCGGGGTAGTTCACCCCTCCACTTT.

This CDR3 reads CASSQISWGQGYEQYF. CDR3 nucleotides: TGTGCCAGCAGCCAAATATCATGGGGGCAGGGCTACGAGCAGTACTTC. The chain couples TRBV14 to TRBJ2-7; TRBD1 might be the D (6 bases). V lost 2 bases and J lost 3, with 17 bases in between. The CDR3 is 16 residues long. Germline CDR1 is SGHDN and CDR2 is FVKESK. The complete variable domain, with remaining parts taken from reference TRBV14 and TRBJ2-7, reads EAGVTQFPSHSVIEKGQTVTLRCDPISGHDNLYWYRRVMGKEIKFLLHFVKESKQDESGMPNNRFLAERTGGTYSTLKVQPAELEDSGVYFCASSQISWGQGYEQYFGPGTRLTVT.

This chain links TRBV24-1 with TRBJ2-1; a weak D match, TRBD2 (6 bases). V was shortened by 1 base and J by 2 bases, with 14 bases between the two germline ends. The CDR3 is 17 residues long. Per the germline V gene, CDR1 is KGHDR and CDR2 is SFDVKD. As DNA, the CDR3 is TGTGCCACCAGTGATTTCGGCGGGACCAGCGCCTACAATGAGCAGTTCTTC. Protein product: CATSDFGGTSAYNEQFF.

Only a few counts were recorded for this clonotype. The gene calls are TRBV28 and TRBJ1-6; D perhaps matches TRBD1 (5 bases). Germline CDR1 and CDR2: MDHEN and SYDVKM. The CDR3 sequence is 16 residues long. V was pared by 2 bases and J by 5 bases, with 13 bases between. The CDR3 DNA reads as TGTGCCAGCAGTTTAGATCCAGGGTGGAATAATTCACCCCTCCACTTT. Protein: CASSLDPGWNNSPLHF.

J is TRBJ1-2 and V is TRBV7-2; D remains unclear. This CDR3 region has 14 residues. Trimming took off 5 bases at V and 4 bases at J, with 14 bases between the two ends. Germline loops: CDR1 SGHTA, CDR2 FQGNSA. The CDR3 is CASSPQWGIYGYTF. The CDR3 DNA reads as TGTGCCAGCAGCCCGCAGTGGGGTATCTATGGCTACACCTTC.

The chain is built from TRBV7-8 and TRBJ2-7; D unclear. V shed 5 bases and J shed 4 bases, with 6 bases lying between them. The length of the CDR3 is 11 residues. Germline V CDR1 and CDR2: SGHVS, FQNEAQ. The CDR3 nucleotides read TGTGCCAGCAGCCTCACTTACGAGCAGTACTTC. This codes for CASSLTYEQYF.

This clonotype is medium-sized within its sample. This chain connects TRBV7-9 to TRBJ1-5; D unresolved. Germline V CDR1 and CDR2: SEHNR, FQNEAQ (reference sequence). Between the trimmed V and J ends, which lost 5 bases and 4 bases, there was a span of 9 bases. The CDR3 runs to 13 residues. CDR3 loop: CASSPQRNQPQHF. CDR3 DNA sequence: TGTGCCAGCAGCCCCCAGAGAAATCAGCCCCAGCATTTT. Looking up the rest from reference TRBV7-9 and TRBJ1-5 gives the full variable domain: DTGVSQNPRHKITKRGQNVTFRCDPISEHNRLYWYRQTLGQGPEFLTYFQNEAQLEKSRLLSDRFSAERPKGSFSTLEIQRTEQGDSAMYLCASSPQRNQPQHFGDGTRLSIL.

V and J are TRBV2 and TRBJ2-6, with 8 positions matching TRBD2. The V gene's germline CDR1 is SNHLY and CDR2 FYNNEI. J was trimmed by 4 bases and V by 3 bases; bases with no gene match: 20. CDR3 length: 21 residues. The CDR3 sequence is CASSEGTGGPGSSSGANVLTF. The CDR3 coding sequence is TGTGCCAGCAGTGAGGGGACGGGGGGGCCGGGTTCAAGTTCCGGGGCCAACGTCCTGACTTTC.

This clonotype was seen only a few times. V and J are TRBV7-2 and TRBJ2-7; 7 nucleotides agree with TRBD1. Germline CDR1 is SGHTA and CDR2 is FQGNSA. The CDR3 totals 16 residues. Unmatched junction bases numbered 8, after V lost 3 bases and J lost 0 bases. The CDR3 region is CASSFGIGTASYEQYF. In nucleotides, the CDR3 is TGTGCCAGCAGCTTTGGAATTGGGACAGCCTCCTACGAGCAGTACTTC. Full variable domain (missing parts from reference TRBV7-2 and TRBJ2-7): GAGVSQSPSNKVTEKGKDVELRCDPISGHTALYWYRQSLGQGLEFLIYFQGNSAPDKSGLPSDRFSAERTGGSVSTLTIQRTQQEDSAVYLCASSFGIGTASYEQYFGPGTRLTVT.

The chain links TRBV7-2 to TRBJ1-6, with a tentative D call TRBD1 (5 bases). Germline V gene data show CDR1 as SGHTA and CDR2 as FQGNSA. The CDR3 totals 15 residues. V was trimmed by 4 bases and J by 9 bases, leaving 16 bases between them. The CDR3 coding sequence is TGTGCCAGCAGCTGGAGTTGGGGCAGTGGTTCACCCCTCCACTTT. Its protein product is CASSWSWGSGSPLHF.